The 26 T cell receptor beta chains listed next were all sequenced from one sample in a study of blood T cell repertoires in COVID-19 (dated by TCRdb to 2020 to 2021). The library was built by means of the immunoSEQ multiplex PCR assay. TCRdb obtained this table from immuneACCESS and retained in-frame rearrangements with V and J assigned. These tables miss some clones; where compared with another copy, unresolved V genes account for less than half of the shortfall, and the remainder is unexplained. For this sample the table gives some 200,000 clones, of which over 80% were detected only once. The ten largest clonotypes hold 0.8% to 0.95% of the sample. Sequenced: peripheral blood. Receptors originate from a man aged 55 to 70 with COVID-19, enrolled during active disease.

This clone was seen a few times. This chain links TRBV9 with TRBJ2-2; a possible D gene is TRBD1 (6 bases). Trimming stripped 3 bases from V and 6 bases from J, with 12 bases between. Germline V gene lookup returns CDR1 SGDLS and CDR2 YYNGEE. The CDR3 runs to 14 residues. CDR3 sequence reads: CASSARTDPGELFF. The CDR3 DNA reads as TGTGCCAGCAGCGCGCGGACAGACCCCGGGGAGCTGTTTTTT.

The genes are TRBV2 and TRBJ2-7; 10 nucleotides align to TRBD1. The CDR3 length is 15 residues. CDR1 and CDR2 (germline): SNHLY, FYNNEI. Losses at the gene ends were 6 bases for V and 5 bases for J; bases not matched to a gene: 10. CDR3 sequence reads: CASRERTGGGDEQYF. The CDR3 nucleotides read TGTGCCAGCAGAGAAAGGACAGGGGGTGGGGACGAGCAGTACTTC.

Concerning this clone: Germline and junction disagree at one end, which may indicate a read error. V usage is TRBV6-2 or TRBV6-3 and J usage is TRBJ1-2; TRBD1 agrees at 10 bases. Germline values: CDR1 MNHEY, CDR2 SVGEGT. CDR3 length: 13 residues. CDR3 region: CASSPTGGYSYTF. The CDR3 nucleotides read TGTGCCAGCAGCCCGACAGGGGGCTATAGCTACACCTTC.

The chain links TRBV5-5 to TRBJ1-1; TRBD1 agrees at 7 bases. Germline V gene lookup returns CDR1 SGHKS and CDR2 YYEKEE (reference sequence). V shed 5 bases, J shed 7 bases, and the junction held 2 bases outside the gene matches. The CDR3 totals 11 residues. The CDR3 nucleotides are TGTGCCAGCAGGGACAGGCTTGAAGCTTTCTTT. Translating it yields CASRDRLEAFF. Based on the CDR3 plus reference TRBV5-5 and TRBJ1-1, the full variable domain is DAGVTQSPTHLIKTRGQQVTLRCSPISGHKSVSWYQQVLGQGPQFIFQYYEKEERGRGNFPDRFSARQFPNYSSELNVNALLLGDSALYLCASRDRLEAFFGQGTRLTVV.

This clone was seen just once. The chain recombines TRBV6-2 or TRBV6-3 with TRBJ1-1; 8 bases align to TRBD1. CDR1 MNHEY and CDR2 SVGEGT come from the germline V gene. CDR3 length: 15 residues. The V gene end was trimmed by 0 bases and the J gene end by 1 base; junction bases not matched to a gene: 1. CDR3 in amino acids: CASSYSDRANTEAFF. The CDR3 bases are TGTGCCAGCAGTTACTCGGACAGGGCGAACACTGAAGCTTTCTTT.

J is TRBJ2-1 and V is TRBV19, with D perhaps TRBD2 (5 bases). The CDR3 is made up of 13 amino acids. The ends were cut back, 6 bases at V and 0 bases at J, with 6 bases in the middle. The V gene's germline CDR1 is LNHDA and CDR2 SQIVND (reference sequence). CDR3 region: CASSTSSYNEQFF. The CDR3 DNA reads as TGTGCCAGTAGCACTAGCTCCTACAATGAGCAGTTCTTC.

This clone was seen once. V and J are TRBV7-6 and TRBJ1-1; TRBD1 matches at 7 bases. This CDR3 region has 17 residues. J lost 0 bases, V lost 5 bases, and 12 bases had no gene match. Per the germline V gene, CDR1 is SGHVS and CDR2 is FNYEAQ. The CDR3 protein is CASSGRQGFVMNTEAFF. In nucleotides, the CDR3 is TGTGCCAGCAGCGGAAGACAGGGTTTCGTAATGAACACTGAAGCTTTCTTT.

In DNA form, the CDR3 reads TGTGCCAGCAGTTTCCGGGACAGGGGTCAGCCCCAGCATTTT. It specifies CASSFRDRGQPQHF. The chain carries TRBV27 and TRBJ1-5; 10 bases are a match to TRBD1. Germline CDR1 is MNHEY and CDR2 is SMNVEV (reference sequence). There are 14 residues in the CDR3. The J segment lost 6 bases and the V segment lost 3 bases, leaving 2 bases of the junction unmatched.

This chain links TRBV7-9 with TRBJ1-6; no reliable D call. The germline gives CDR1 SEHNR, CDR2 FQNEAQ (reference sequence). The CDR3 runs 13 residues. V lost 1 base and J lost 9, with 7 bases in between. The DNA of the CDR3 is TGTGCCAGCAGCTTAGTGGCAGTTTCACCCCTCCACTTT. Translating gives CASSLVAVSPLHF.

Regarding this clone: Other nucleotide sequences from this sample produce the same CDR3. CDR3 DNA sequence: TGCGCCAGCAGCCAAGAGGAGAGGGGGAATGAGCAGTTCTTC. Translation gives CASSQEERGNEQFF. The rearrangement joins TRBV4-1 to TRBJ2-1, with a possible D match to TRBD1 (6 bases). Between the trimmed V and J ends, which lost 0 bases and 7 bases, there was a span of 10 bases. Germline assignment: CDR1 MGHRA and CDR2 YSYEKL. The length of the CDR3 is 14 residues.

As DNA, the CDR3 is TGTGCCAGCAGGACCGGGACAGGGGCAGATACGCAGTATTTT. This sequence encodes CASRTGTGADTQYF. The genes are TRBV7-8 and TRBJ2-3; 10 bases map to TRBD1. The germline V gene has CDR1 SGHVS and CDR2 FQNEAQ. The ends lost 6 bases at V and 4 bases at J; junction bases unmatched: 4. This CDR3 is 14 amino acids long.

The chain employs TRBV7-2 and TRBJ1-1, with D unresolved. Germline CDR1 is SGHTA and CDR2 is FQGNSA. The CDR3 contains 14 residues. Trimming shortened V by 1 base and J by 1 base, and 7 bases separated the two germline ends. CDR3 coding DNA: TGTGCCAGCAGCTTAGTTTATAGGAACACTGAAGCTTTCTTT. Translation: CASSLVYRNTEAFF.

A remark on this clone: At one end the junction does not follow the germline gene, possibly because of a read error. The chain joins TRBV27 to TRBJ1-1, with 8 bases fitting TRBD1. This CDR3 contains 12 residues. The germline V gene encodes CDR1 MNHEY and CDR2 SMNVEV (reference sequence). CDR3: CASSITGQVTLF. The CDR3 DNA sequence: TGTGCCAGCAGCATTACGGGACAGGTGACACTCTTT.

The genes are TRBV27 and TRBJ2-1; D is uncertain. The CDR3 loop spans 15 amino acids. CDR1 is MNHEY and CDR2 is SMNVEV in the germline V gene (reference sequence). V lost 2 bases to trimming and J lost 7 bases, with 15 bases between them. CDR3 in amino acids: CASSLPPLRENEQFF. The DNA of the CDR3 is TGTGCCAGCAGTTTACCCCCGCTACGAGAGAATGAGCAGTTCTTC.

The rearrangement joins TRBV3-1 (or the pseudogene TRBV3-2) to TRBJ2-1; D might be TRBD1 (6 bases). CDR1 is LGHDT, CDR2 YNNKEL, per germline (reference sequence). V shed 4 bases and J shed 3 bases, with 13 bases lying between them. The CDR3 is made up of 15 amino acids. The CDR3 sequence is CASSLPGTSYNEQFF. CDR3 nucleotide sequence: TGTGCCAGCAGCCTACCCGGGACAAGCTACAATGAGCAGTTCTTC.

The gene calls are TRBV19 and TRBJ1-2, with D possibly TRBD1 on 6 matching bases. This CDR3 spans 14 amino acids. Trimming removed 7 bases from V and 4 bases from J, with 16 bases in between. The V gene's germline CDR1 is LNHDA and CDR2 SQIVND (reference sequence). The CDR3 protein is CASNNRRGAYGYTF. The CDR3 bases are TGTGCCAGTAACAACCGGCGGGGGGCCTATGGCTACACCTTC.

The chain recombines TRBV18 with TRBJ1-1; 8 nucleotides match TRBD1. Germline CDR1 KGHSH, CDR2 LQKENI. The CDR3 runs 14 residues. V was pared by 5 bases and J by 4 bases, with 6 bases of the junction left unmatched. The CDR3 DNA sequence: TGTGCCAGCTCAACCAGTCAGGGGGCCACTGAAGCTTTCTTT. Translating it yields CASSTSQGATEAFF.

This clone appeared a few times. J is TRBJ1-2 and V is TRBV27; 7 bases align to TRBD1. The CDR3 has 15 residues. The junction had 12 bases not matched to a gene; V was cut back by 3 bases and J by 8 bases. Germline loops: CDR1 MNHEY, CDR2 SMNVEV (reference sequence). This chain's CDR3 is CASSFRETGSNGYTF. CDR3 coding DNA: TGTGCCAGCAGTTTCCGCGAGACAGGGAGTAACGGCTACACCTTC.

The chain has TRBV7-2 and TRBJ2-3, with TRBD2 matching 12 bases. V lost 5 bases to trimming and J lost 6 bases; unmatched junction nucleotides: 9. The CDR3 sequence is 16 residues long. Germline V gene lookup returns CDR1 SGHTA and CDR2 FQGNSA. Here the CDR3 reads CASSPSTSGRVDTQYF. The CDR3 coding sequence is TGTGCCAGCAGCCCCTCGACTAGCGGGAGAGTGGATACGCAGTATTTT.

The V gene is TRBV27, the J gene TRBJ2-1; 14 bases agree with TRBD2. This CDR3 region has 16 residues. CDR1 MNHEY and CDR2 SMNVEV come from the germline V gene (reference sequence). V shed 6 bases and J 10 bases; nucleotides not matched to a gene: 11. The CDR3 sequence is CASRHQGLAGVGEQFF. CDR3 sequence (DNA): TGTGCCAGCAGACATCAGGGACTAGCGGGAGTTGGCGAGCAGTTCTTC.

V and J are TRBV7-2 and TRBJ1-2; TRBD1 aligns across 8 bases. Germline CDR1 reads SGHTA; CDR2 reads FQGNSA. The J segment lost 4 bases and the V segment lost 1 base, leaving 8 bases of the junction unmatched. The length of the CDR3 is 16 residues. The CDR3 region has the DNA TGTGCCAGCAGCTTAGTCTTTGCAGGGGGCTCCTATGGCTACACCTTC. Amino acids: CASSLVFAGGSYGYTF.

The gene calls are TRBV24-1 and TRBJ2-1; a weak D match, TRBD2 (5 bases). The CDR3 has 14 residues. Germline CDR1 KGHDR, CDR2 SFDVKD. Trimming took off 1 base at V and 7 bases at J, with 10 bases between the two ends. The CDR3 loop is CATSDFRRGNEQFF. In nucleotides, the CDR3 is TGTGCCACCAGTGATTTCCGGCGAGGGAATGAGCAGTTCTTC.

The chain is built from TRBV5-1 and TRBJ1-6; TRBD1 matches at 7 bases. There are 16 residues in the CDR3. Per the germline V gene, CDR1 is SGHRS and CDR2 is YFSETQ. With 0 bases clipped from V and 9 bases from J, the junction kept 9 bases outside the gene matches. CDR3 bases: TGCGCCAGCAGCTTGGTTGTAGGGGGCAACAGTTCACCCCTCCACTTT. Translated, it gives CASSLVVGGNSSPLHF. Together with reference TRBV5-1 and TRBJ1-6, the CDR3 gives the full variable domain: KAGVTQTPRYLIKTRGQQVTLSCSPISGHRSVSWYQQTPGQGLQFLFEYFSETQRNKGNFPGRFSGRQFSNSRSEMNVSTLELGDSALYLCASSLVVGGNSSPLHFGNGTRLTVT.

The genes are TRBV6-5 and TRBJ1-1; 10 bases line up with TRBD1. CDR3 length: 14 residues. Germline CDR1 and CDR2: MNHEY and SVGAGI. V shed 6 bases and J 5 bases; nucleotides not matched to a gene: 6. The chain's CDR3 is CASSRQGASTEAFF. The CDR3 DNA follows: TGTGCCAGCAGCCGACAGGGGGCATCGACTGAAGCTTTCTTT.

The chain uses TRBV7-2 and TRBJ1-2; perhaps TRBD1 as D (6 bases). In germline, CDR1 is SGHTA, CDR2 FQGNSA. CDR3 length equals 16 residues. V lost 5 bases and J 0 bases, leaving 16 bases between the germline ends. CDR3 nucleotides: TGTGCCAGCAGCACAAGGGCGGACAGCTCTAACTATGGCTACACCTTC. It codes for CASSTRADSSNYGYTF.

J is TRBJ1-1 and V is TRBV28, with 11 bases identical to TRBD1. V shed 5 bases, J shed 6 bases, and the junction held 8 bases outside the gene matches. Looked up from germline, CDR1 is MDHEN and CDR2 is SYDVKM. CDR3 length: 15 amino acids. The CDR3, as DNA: TGTGCCAGCAGTAGGACAGGGGGCGCGGGGGCTGAAGCTTTCTTT. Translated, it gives CASSRTGGAGAEAFF.